This passage covers 19 T cell receptor beta chains from one sample sequenced in a study of blood T cell repertoires in COVID-19 (dated by TCRdb to the early 2020s). The library was obtained by the immunoSEQ multiplex PCR assay. As stored in TCRdb, this immuneACCESS dataset retains in-frame rearrangements with V and J assigned. A fraction of the clones does not appear; measured against another copy, unresolved V genes explain less than half of the discrepancy, and the remainder lacks a known reason. The sample has some 110,000 clones on record, around 86% of them singletons. Jointly, the top ten make up about 5.7% of the sample. Material for sequencing was peripheral blood. Source of these receptors: a human donor in a cohort sampled during active COVID-19.

The chain uses TRBV7-9 and TRBJ1-2; TRBD1 matches at 12 bases. The CDR3 runs to 14 residues. After removal of 3 bases from V and 8 bases from J, the junction contained 4 bases not matched to a gene. In germline, CDR1 is SEHNR, CDR2 FQNEAQ (reference sequence). The CDR3 sequence is CASSLGTGGWGYTF. The CDR3 nucleotides are TGTGCCAGCAGCTTGGGGACAGGGGGCTGGGGCTACACCTTC.

The chain employs TRBV2 and TRBJ2-7, with D maybe TRBD2 (6 bases). The CDR3 has 17 amino acids. Germline-derived CDR1 and CDR2 are SNHLY and FYNNEI. V shed 6 bases and J shed 0 bases, with 21 bases lying between them. The CDR3 sequence is CASRLKIRDSYSYEQYF. As DNA, the CDR3 is TGTGCCAGCAGATTGAAAATCCGGGACTCCTACTCCTACGAGCAGTACTTC.

This clone has just one count. This chain links TRBV4-1 with TRBJ1-4; possibly TRBD1 for D (6 bases). The CDR3 extends over 16 amino acids. In germline, CDR1 is MGHRA, CDR2 YSYEKL. V was cut by 4 bases and J by 4 bases, with 16 bases left in between. The CDR3 here is CASSPLWGLNNEKLFF. Here the CDR3 DNA reads TGCGCCAGCAGCCCACTCTGGGGGCTTAATAATGAAAAACTGTTTTTT.

The rearrangement links TRBV6-6 to TRBJ2-5; 9 bases fit TRBD1. J was trimmed by 4 bases and V by 6 bases; bases with no gene match: 6. From germline, CDR1 is MNHNY and CDR2 SVGAGI (reference sequence). The CDR3 spans 14 residues. CDR3 in amino acids: CASRPTGGGETQYF. CDR3 bases: TGTGCCAGCAGGCCTACAGGGGGCGGAGAGACCCAGTACTTC.

The rearrangement joins TRBV12-3 or TRBV12-4 to TRBJ2-2, with 7 nucleotides matching TRBD2. CDR3 length: 13 amino acids. The V and J ends lost 7 bases and 6 bases, in that order; junction bases with no gene match: 5. The DNA of the CDR3 is TGTGCCAGCACCCCCCGGGGGGCCGGGGAGCTGTTTTTT. This codes for CASTPRGAGELFF.

The gene calls are TRBV6-5 and TRBJ2-2; 9 bases are a match to TRBD2. V was clipped by 7 bases and J by 6 bases; unmatched bases: 9. The CDR3 loop spans 15 amino acids. Germline assignment: CDR1 MNHEY and CDR2 SVGAGI. The CDR3 DNA follows: TGTGCCAGCAACCGTAGCGGGAGAGGGTCCGGGGAGCTGTTTTTT. Its protein product is CASNRSGRGSGELFF.

The V and J genes are TRBV4-1 and TRBJ2-4; 11 nucleotides line up with TRBD2. CDR1 is MGHRA, CDR2 YSYEKL, per germline. Trimming took 1 base from V and 15 from J; bases not matched to a gene: 8. CDR3 length: 14 residues. CDR3 in DNA: TGCGCCAGCAGCCAAGTAACTAGCGGGAGCTCGGTGTACTTC. Its translation: CASSQVTSGSSVYF.

This chain links TRBV6-5 with TRBJ2-3; TRBD2 aligns across 10 bases. This CDR3 has 15 residues. Germline V gene data show CDR1 as MNHEY and CDR2 as SVGAGI. The junction had 9 bases not matched to a gene; V was cut back by 10 bases and J by 2 bases. Here the CDR3 reads CATQESGRATDTQYF. The CDR3 nucleotides are TGTGCCACCCAAGAAAGCGGGAGGGCCACAGATACGCAGTATTTT.

The rearrangement uses TRBV9 and TRBJ2-1; tentatively, D is TRBD2 (5 bases). This CDR3 region has 17 residues. The germline V and J ends were trimmed by 0 bases and 7 bases, with 20 bases remaining between them. Germline V gives CDR1 SGDLS, CDR2 YYNGEE. The CDR3 nucleotides are TGTGCCAGCAGCGTAGTCGCGAGCGGCCTAGCCCTTAATGAGCAGTTCTTC. Its translation is CASSVVASGLALNEQFF.

In its sample, this clone was seen once. V is TRBV6-6 and J is TRBJ2-1; perhaps TRBD2 as D (5 bases). Germline V lookup: CDR1 MNHNY, CDR2 SVGAGI (reference sequence). The CDR3 covers 14 residues. Trimming pared 7 bases from V and 0 bases from J, leaving 10 bases between. CDR3 sequence reads: CASTGAVSYNEQFF. CDR3 bases: TGTGCCAGCACCGGAGCGGTCTCCTACAATGAGCAGTTCTTC.

CDR3 nucleotide sequence: TGTGCCAGCACCCGGGACAGGGGCGCGCGTAACATTCAGTACTTC. Protein product: CASTRDRGARNIQYF. The gene calls are TRBV3-1 (or the pseudogene TRBV3-2) and TRBJ2-4, with TRBD1 identical over 10 bases. This CDR3 comprises 15 residues. After removal of 7 bases from V and 7 bases from J, the junction contained 10 bases not matched to a gene. Looked up from germline, CDR1 is LGHDT and CDR2 is YNNKEL (reference sequence).

V usage is TRBV6-6 and J usage is TRBJ1-2; 10 bases agree with TRBD1. The CDR3 has 16 residues. The V gene end was trimmed by 4 bases and the J gene end by 1 base; junction bases not matched to a gene: 6. CDR1 is MNHNY and CDR2 is SVGAGI in the germline V gene (reference sequence). CDR3 nucleotide sequence: TGTGCCAGCAGTTTGGGACAGGGGAAGAGTAACTATGGCTACACCTTC. Its protein is CASSLGQGKSNYGYTF.

The chain employs TRBV18 and TRBJ2-7; 7 nucleotides align to TRBD2. Looked up from germline, CDR1 is KGHSH and CDR2 is LQKENI. This CDR3 comprises 14 residues. With V trimmed by 4 bases and J by 5 bases, 8 bases remained unmatched. CDR3 region: CASSRSGVLNEQYF. The DNA for the CDR3 is TGTGCCAGCTCACGGAGCGGGGTCTTGAACGAGCAGTACTTC.

On this clone itself: Within the sample, other DNA sequences also encode this same CDR3. The V gene is TRBV6-5, the J gene TRBJ2-7; tentatively, D is TRBD2 (6 bases). CDR1 and CDR2 (germline): MNHEY, SVGAGI. The CDR3 consists of 14 residues. V was trimmed by 0 bases and J by 2 bases, leaving 8 bases between them. The CDR3 here is CASSYSRGTYEQYF. The CDR3 bases are TGTGCCAGCAGTTACTCTCGCGGGACCTACGAGCAGTACTTC.

V is TRBV19 and J is TRBJ2-2, with 12 bases identical to TRBD2. The CDR3 consists of 16 residues. CDR1 and CDR2 (germline): LNHDA, SQIVND (reference sequence). J lost 7 bases, V lost 9 bases, and 12 bases had no gene match. The CDR3 is CASEELAGGSVGELFF. The CDR3 DNA sequence: TGTGCCAGCGAGGAACTAGCGGGAGGATCGGTCGGGGAGCTGTTTTTT. The whole variable domain, filled in from reference TRBV19 and TRBJ2-2, reads DGGITQSPKYLFRKEGQNVTLSCEQNLNHDAMYWYRQDPGQGLRLIYYSQIVNDFQKGDIAEGYSVSREKKESFPLTVTSAQKNPTAFYLCASEELAGGSVGELFFGEGSRLTVL.

This clone was recorded once. The CDR3 DNA is TGTGCCAGCAGAGTTCTAGCGGGACCCAAGACCGGGGAGCTGTTTTTT. It yields the protein CASRVLAGPKTGELFF. The chain is built from TRBV7-9 and TRBJ2-2; TRBD2 matches at 9 bases. The germline gives CDR1 SEHNR, CDR2 FQNEAQ (reference sequence). The J segment lost 5 bases and the V segment lost 6 bases, leaving 10 bases of the junction unmatched. The CDR3 runs to 16 residues.

The chain employs TRBV12-3 or TRBV12-4 and TRBJ1-1; no firm D call. Trimming took off 3 bases at V and 3 bases at J, with 8 bases between the two ends. The CDR3 has 13 amino acids. The CDR3 loop is CASSFWQDTEAFF. As DNA, the CDR3 is TGTGCCAGCAGTTTTTGGCAGGACACTGAAGCTTTCTTT.

The chain has TRBV27 and TRBJ2-7; TRBD1 might be the D (6 bases). Trimming took off 3 bases at V and 6 bases at J, with 15 bases between the two ends. Germline V gene sequence: CDR1 MNHEY, CDR2 SMNVEV (reference sequence). The CDR3 spans 14 residues. CDR3 residues: CASSFFQGISEQYF. In nucleotides, the CDR3 is TGTGCCAGCAGTTTCTTTCAGGGGATAAGCGAGCAGTACTTC.

The chain links TRBV9 to TRBJ2-1; 16 bases fit TRBD2. Germline loops: CDR1 SGDLS, CDR2 YYNGEE. V shed 0 bases and J 9 bases; nucleotides not matched to a gene: 21. CDR3 length: 22 amino acids. CDR3 in DNA: TGTGCCAGCAGCGTAGGTTTCGGGACTAGCGGGAGGGCCAATAAGAGCGGGAGTGAGCAGTTCTTC. It translates to CASSVGFGTSGRANKSGSEQFF.